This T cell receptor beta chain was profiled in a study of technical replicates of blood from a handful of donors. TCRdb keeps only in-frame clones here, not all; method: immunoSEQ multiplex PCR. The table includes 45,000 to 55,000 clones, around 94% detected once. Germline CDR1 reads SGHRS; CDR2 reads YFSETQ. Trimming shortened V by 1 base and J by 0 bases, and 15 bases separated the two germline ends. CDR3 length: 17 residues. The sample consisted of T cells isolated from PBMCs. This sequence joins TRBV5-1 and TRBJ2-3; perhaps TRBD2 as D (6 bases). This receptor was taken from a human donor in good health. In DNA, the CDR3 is TGCGCCAGCAGCTTGTTGGAGGGGTCACTTAGCACAGATACGCAGTATTTT. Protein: CASSLLEGSLSTDTQYF. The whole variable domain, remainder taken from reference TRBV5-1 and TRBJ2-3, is KAGVTQTPRYLIKTRGQQVTLSCSPISGHRSVSWYQQTPGQGLQFLFEYFSETQRNKGNFPGRFSGRQFSNSRSEMNVSTLELGDSALYLCASSLLEGSLSTDTQYFGPGTRLTVL.